One sample yielded the 27 T cell receptor beta chains listed below, sequenced in a study of T-cell reconstitution after alpha-beta-depleted transplantation in children. The authors prepared the TCRbeta library with unique molecular identifiers. TCRdb re-called the PCR reads with MiXCR, one entry per CDR3 protein. The sample shows around 16,000 distinct CDR3 sequences, 4.5% to 6.5% of them seen only once. This specimen was PBMCs, taken before TCRalphabeta/CD19-depleted stem cell transplant. The receptors originated from a boy aged 10-17 years with acute lymphoblastic leukemia, due to receive a stem cell transplant.

In its sample, this clonotype was seen many times. The CDR3 here is CASSLADGSSYEQYF. The DNA for the CDR3 is TGTGCCAGCAGCTTAGCTGACGGGAGCTCCTACGAGCAGTACTTC. The J gene is TRBJ2-7, the V gene TRBV7-6; TRBD2 might be the D (6 bases). Trimming pared 0 bases from V and 0 bases from J, leaving 9 bases between. The CDR3 contains 15 residues. Germline V gives CDR1 SGHVS, CDR2 FNYEAQ. The complete variable domain, with remaining parts taken from reference TRBV7-6 and TRBJ2-7, reads GAGVSQSPRYKVTKRGQDVALRCDPISGHVSLYWYRQALGQGPEFLTYFNYEAQQDKSGLPNDRFSAERPEGSISTLTIQRTEQRDSAMYRCASSLADGSSYEQYFGPGTRLTVT.

This clonotype was recorded at least ten times. Here the CDR3 DNA reads TGTGCCAGCAGTCGAGAACTAGCGGGAGTCTACGAGCAGTACTTC. As protein: CASSRELAGVYEQYF. The chain joins TRBV4-2 to TRBJ2-7; 11 nucleotides match TRBD2. Germline lookup yields CDR1 LGHNA and CDR2 YNFKEQ. J was trimmed by 3 bases and V by 6 bases; bases with no gene match: 7. This CDR3 has 15 residues.

This clonotype was observed many times. The CDR3 reads CASSPQGKNIQYF. The CDR3 nucleotides read TGTGCCAGCAGCCCCCAGGGAAAAAACATTCAGTACTTC. This chain links TRBV14 with TRBJ2-4, with a tentative D call TRBD1 (5 bases). V lost 4 bases and J lost 4, with 8 bases in between. The CDR3 consists of 13 residues. From germline, CDR1 is SGHDN and CDR2 FVKESK.

This clonotype has only a few counts. The CDR3 nucleotides are TGTGCCAGCAGTTCACGGGACAGGAGGGGCGATGAGCAGTTCTTC. Protein sequence: CASSSRDRRGDEQFF. The chain links TRBV7-6 to TRBJ2-1, with TRBD1 matching 8 bases. This CDR3 is built from 15 residues. V lost 6 bases, J lost 8 bases, and 12 bases stayed unmatched. Germline CDR1 reads SGHVS; CDR2 reads FNYEAQ.

In this sample, this clonotype turned up many times. The V call is TRBV14, the J call TRBJ2-7; possibly TRBD1 or TRBD2 for D (6 bases each). Deletions cut 4 bases from V and 0 bases from J, with 13 bases between. CDR3 size: 15 residues. Per the germline V gene, CDR1 is SGHDN and CDR2 is FVKESK. In DNA, the CDR3 is TGTGCCAGCAGCCTGCGGGACATGCTCTCCTACGAGCAGTACTTC. Its translation: CASSLRDMLSYEQYF.

The sample holds many counts of this clonotype. The chain combines TRBV5-1 with TRBJ2-3; D gene uncertain. Trimming removed 6 bases at V and 2 bases at J, with 10 bases between. This CDR3 has 13 amino acids. CDR1 SGHRS and CDR2 YFSETQ come from the germline V gene. In DNA, the CDR3 is TGCGCCAGCAAGGGAACTTTCACAGATACGCAGTATTTT. This translates into CASKGTFTDTQYF.

In this sample, this clonotype turned up a few times. The genes are TRBV4-2 and TRBJ2-2; no definite D call. Looked up from germline, CDR1 is LGHNA and CDR2 is YNFKEQ. The CDR3 totals 14 residues. Deletions cut 4 bases from V and 7 bases from J, with 13 bases between. CDR3: CASSRGQRSGELFF. In DNA, the CDR3 is TGTGCCAGCAGCCGTGGGCAGAGAAGCGGGGAGCTGTTTTTT.

This clonotype has ten or more counts. V gene TRBV2 combines with J gene TRBJ2-7, with D maybe TRBD1 (6 bases). The ends were cut back, 4 bases at V and 2 bases at J, with 12 bases in the middle. The CDR3 spans 14 residues. Germline V CDR1 and CDR2: SNHLY, FYNNEI. CDR3 amino acids: CASSGWTATYEQYF. The CDR3 DNA sequence: TGTGCCAGCAGTGGGTGGACAGCCACCTACGAGCAGTACTTC.

This clonotype was seen repeatedly, ten times or more. The genes are TRBV11-2 and TRBJ2-1, with 16 nucleotides matching TRBD2. Unmatched junction bases numbered 11, after V lost 4 bases and J lost 8 bases. The CDR3 loop spans 18 amino acids. Germline V gene lookup returns CDR1 SGHAT and CDR2 FQNNGV. The CDR3 here is CASSSVPGLAGGVHEQFF. CDR3 bases: TGTGCCAGCAGCTCAGTCCCGGGACTAGCGGGAGGGGTACATGAGCAGTTCTTC.

This clonotype has at least ten counts. V and J are TRBV6-1 and TRBJ2-7, with TRBD2 identical over 12 bases. Germline V lookup: CDR1 MNHNS, CDR2 SASEGT. V was clipped by 2 bases and J by 4 bases; unmatched bases: 3. CDR3 length equals 15 residues. CDR3 sequence: CASSEILAGGYEQYF. DNA of the CDR3: TGTGCCAGCAGTGAAATACTAGCGGGAGGTTACGAGCAGTACTTC.

In this sample, this clonotype turned up many times. This rearrangement joins TRBV19 to TRBJ2-3; 9 positions agree with TRBD2. The CDR3 contains 15 residues. J lost 0 bases, V lost 5 bases, and 3 bases had no gene match. Germline V gene sequence: CDR1 LNHDA, CDR2 SQIVND (reference sequence). CDR3: CASSLAGASTDTQYF. The CDR3 nucleotides are TGTGCCAGTAGTTTAGCGGGGGCCAGCACAGATACGCAGTATTTT. Full variable domain (rest looked up from reference TRBV19 and TRBJ2-3): DGGITQSPKYLFRKEGQNVTLSCEQNLNHDAMYWYRQDPGQGLRLIYYSQIVNDFQKGDIAEGYSVSREKKESFPLTVTSAQKNPTAFYLCASSLAGASTDTQYFGPGTRLTVL.

This clonotype has at least ten counts. V usage is TRBV9 and J usage is TRBJ2-1, with a weak D call TRBD2 (5 bases). The CDR3 sequence is 14 residues long. From germline, CDR1 is SGDLS and CDR2 YYNGEE. Trimming took off 0 bases at V and 8 bases at J, with 12 bases between the two ends. CDR3 in DNA: TGTGCCAGCAGCGTAGTCCCGGGGATCGATGAGCAGTTCTTC. This translates into CASSVVPGIDEQFF.

J is TRBJ1-5 and V is TRBV28, with D tentatively TRBD1 (6 bases). Looked up from germline, CDR1 is MDHEN and CDR2 is SYDVKM. Trimming took off 4 bases at V and 6 bases at J, with 13 bases between the two ends. This CDR3 is built from 14 residues. The CDR3 bases are TGTGCCAGCAGTTCCAGGGGTGGGGTTCAGCCCCAGCATTTT. Its protein is CASSSRGGVQPQHF.

This clonotype was seen ten or more times. The V and J genes are TRBV20-1 and TRBJ1-5; no firm D call. Germline V gene sequence: CDR1 DFQATT, CDR2 SNEGSKA (reference sequence). V lost 6 bases, J lost 0 bases, and 18 bases lay in between. The CDR3 is 16 residues long. CDR3 coding DNA: TGCAGTGCCACTGAGGACGGGGATTATAGCAATCAGCCCCAGCATTTT. Translated, it gives CSATEDGDYSNQPQHF.

This clonotype has ten or more counts. V gene TRBV4-1 combines with J gene TRBJ2-7; possible D gene TRBD1, 6 bases. This CDR3 has 14 residues. In germline, CDR1 is MGHRA, CDR2 YSYEKL. The V end was cut by 0 bases, the J end by 7 bases, with 13 bases between. The CDR3 sequence is CASSQDSQGLEQYF. For the CDR3, the DNA is TGCGCCAGCAGCCAAGATTCTCAGGGGCTGGAGCAGTACTTC.

In its sample, this clonotype was seen a few times. The chain is built from TRBV5-5 and TRBJ2-5; D may match TRBD1 or TRBD2 (5 bases each). The length of the CDR3 is 14 residues. Deletions cut 4 bases from V and 5 bases from J, with 15 bases between. Germline V gene sequence: CDR1 SGHKS, CDR2 YYEKEE (reference sequence). CDR3 bases: TGTGCCAGCAGCCCTGGGGGAGTGGGGGAGACCCAGTACTTC. Translation: CASSPGGVGETQYF. Based on the CDR3 plus reference TRBV5-5 and TRBJ2-5, the full variable domain is DAGVTQSPTHLIKTRGQQVTLRCSPISGHKSVSWYQQVLGQGPQFIFQYYEKEERGRGNFPDRFSARQFPNYSSELNVNALLLGDSALYLCASSPGGVGETQYFGPGTRLLVL.

This clonotype occurred many times. V is TRBV6-5 and J is TRBJ2-7; either TRBD1 or TRBD2 may supply D (5 bases each). The V end lost 5 bases, the J end lost 3 bases, and 14 bases lay between the germline ends. CDR3 length: 14 residues. Germline values: CDR1 MNHEY, CDR2 SVGAGI. The chain's CDR3 is CASSPWGTNYEQYF. The CDR3 DNA is TGTGCCAGCAGTCCCTGGGGGACGAACTACGAGCAGTACTTC.

This clonotype was counted ten times or more. The chain carries TRBV5-1 and TRBJ1-1; TRBD1 is a possible D gene (5 bases). The V end was cut by 4 bases, the J end by 5 bases, with 18 bases between. The CDR3 is 15 residues long. Germline CDR1 reads SGHRS; CDR2 reads YFSETQ. The CDR3 DNA reads as TGCGCCAGCAGCCCCCAAGGTCCAGGGTCTACTGAAGCTTTCTTT. Its translation is CASSPQGPGSTEAFF.

This clonotype has a count of ten or more. The V call is TRBV9, the J call TRBJ1-1, with 11 positions matching TRBD1. CDR3 length: 15 amino acids. Germline CDR1 is SGDLS and CDR2 is YYNGEE. J was trimmed by 3 bases and V by 3 bases; bases with no gene match: 4. The CDR3 nucleotides are TGTGCCAGCAGCGCGGCGGGACAGGGGGACACTGAAGCTTTCTTT. Residues: CASSAAGQGDTEAFF.

This clonotype came up many times. V gene TRBV20-1 combines with J gene TRBJ2-5; 11 bases are shared with TRBD2. There are 16 residues in the CDR3. The germline CDR1 and CDR2 sequences are DFQATT and SNEGSKA (reference sequence). Trimming at V came to 1 base and at J to 2 bases, leaving 6 bases not matched to a gene. The CDR3 sequence is CSARVGLAGFQETQYF. As DNA, the CDR3 is TGCAGTGCTAGAGTAGGACTAGCGGGTTTTCAAGAGACCCAGTACTTC.

This clonotype was recorded many times. The genes are TRBV12-3 or TRBV12-4 and TRBJ2-5; unclear D gene. Trimming shortened V by 6 bases and J by 5 bases, and 10 bases separated the two germline ends. The CDR3 has 12 residues. In DNA, the CDR3 is TGTGCCAGCAGCCCCCACGGGGAGACCCAGTACTTC. Amino acids: CASSPHGETQYF.

This clonotype was found many times. Written as DNA, the CDR3 is TGTGCCAGCCCCGCGGGCACCGGGGAGCTGTTTTTT. Translating gives CASPAGTGELFF. The chain couples TRBV12-3 or TRBV12-4 to TRBJ2-2, with D possibly being TRBD2 (5 bases). CDR3 length: 12 residues. V lost 8 bases and J 4 bases, leaving 8 bases between the germline ends.

This clonotype has a count of ten or more. The CDR3 DNA reads as TGTGCCAGCAGTCCCGCGGGACAAACCTACGAGCAGTACTTC. It is translated as CASSPAGQTYEQYF. The chain recombines TRBV7-9 with TRBJ2-7; D tentatively reads TRBD1 or TRBD2 (6 bases each). Germline-derived CDR1 and CDR2 are SEHNR and FQNEAQ (reference sequence). This CDR3 comprises 14 residues. The germline V and J ends were trimmed by 6 bases and 2 bases, with 14 bases remaining between them. Full variable domain (rest looked up from reference TRBV7-9 and TRBJ2-7): DTGVSQNPRHKITKRGQNVTFRCDPISEHNRLYWYRQTLGQGPEFLTYFQNEAQLEKSRLLSDRFSAERPKGSFSTLEIQRTEQGDSAMYLCASSPAGQTYEQYFGPGTRLTVT.

This clonotype has ten or more counts. This chain connects TRBV5-5 to TRBJ2-7; TRBD1 is a possible D gene (5 bases). This CDR3 has 14 residues. Looked up from germline, CDR1 is SGHKS and CDR2 is YYEKEE (reference sequence). The germline V and J ends were trimmed by 0 bases and 5 bases, with 12 bases remaining between them. CDR3 bases: TGTGCCAGCAGCTTGGGACAGCCCCTAAACGAGCAGTACTTC. Its translation: CASSLGQPLNEQYF.

This clonotype appeared many times. This chain's CDR3 is CASSQDTRLDYTF. The CDR3 region has the DNA TGTGCCAGCAGCCAAGATACCCGGCTCGACTACACCTTC. The chain combines TRBV14 with TRBJ1-2; D is unresolved. CDR1 and CDR2 from the germline V gene are SGHDN and FVKESK. Trimming pared 0 bases from V and 10 bases from J, leaving 12 bases between. CDR3 size: 13 residues.

This clonotype came up many times. This chain connects TRBV18 to TRBJ2-1, with a tentative D call TRBD2 (6 bases). Per germline, CDR1 KGHSH and CDR2 LQKENI. CDR3 size: 17 residues. V gave up 0 bases and J gave up 4 bases, with 16 bases separating them. The CDR3 region has the DNA TGTGCCAGCTCACCACCTTTTGACGCGGGGAATTACAATGAGCAGTTCTTC. It specifies CASSPPFDAGNYNEQFF.

This clonotype is deemed medium-sized. The gene calls are TRBV6-5 and TRBJ2-7; the D call may be TRBD1 or TRBD2 (5 bases each). Germline values: CDR1 MNHEY, CDR2 SVGAGI. CDR3 length equals 15 residues. V was cut by 2 bases and J by 3 bases, with 14 bases left in between. This CDR3 is CASSYMGPKNYEQYF. In DNA, the CDR3 is TGTGCCAGCAGTTACATGGGACCGAAAAACTACGAGCAGTACTTC.